This T cell receptor beta chain was retrieved from a study of T cells in Graves' hyperthyroidism and ophthalmopathy. Thyroid ultrasound, orbital computed tomography, clinical symptoms, and serum thyroxine and TRAb underpinned diagnoses. There are many counts of this clonotype. What it binds is not known. The junction had 7 bases not matched to a gene; V was cut back by 6 bases and J by 5 bases. The CDR3 is 16 amino acids. Germline CDR1 reads SNHLY; CDR2 reads FYNNEI. Using RNA transcripts as the source, TCR beta CDR3 regions were amplified. A first-round RT-PCR of the TCR CDR3 used the HTBI primer set. MiXCR, applied by TCRdb to the multiplex PCR reads, yields one record per CDR3 protein. The table lists approximately 400,000 distinct CDR3 sequences, 11% to 15% of them singletons. Study-wide points: By a 13 V-J model, ophthalmopathy was set apart from stable hyperthyroidism. The model's output predicted ophthalmopathy at a median of 6.5 months prior to onset.

The clonotype comes from a man aged 45-60 years with Graves' ophthalmopathy. The chain couples TRBV2 to TRBJ2-2, with 12 nucleotides matching TRBD2. Material for sequencing was blood. The CDR3 loop is CASRELAGGGTGELFF. The CDR3 DNA is TGTGCCAGCAGGGAACTAGCGGGAGGTGGGACCGGGGAGCTGTTTTTT.